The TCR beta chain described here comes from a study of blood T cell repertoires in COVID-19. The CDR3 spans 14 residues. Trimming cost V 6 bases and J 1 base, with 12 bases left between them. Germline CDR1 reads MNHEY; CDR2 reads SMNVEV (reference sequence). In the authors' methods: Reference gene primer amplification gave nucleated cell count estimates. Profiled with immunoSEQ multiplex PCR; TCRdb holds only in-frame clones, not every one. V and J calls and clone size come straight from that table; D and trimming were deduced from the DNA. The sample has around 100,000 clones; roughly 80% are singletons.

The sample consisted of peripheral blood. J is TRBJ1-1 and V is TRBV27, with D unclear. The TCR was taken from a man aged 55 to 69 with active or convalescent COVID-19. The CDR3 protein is CASSRGRRNTEAFF. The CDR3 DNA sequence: TGTGCCAGCAGCCGCGGGCGTCGGAACACTGAAGCTTTCTTT.